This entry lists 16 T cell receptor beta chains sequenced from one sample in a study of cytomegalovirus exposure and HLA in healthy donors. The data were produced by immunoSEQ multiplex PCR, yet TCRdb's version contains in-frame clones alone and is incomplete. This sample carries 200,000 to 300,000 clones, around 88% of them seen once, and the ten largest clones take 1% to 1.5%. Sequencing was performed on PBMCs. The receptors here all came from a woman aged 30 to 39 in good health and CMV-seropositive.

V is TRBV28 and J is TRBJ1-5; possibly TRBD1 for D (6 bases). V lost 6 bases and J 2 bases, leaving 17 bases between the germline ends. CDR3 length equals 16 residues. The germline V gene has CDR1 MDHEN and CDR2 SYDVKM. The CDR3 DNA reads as TGTGCCAGCAGCCCGGGGGGCGCGGGGCGCAATCAGCCCCAGCATTTT. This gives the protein CASSPGGAGRNQPQHF.

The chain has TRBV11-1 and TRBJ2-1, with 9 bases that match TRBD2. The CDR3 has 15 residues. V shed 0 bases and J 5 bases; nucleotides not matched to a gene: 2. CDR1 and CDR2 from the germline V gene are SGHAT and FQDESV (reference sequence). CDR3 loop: CASSLALAGHNEQFF. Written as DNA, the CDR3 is TGTGCCAGCAGCTTAGCCCTAGCGGGGCACAATGAGCAGTTCTTC.

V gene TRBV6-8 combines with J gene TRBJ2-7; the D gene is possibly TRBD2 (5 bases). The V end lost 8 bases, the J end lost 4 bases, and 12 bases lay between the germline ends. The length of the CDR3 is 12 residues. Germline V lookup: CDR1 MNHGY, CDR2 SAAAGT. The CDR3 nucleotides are TGTGCCAGCTGTCTAGCAGAATACGAGCAGTACTTC. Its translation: CASCLAEYEQYF.

The CDR3 region has the DNA TGTGCCTGGAGTGGCGGGGTTAGGAACACTGAAGCTTTCTTT. This codes for CAWSGGVRNTEAFF. This chain uses TRBV30 with TRBJ1-1; D is unresolved. The germline V gene has CDR1 GTSNPN and CDR2 SVGIG (reference sequence). The CDR3 is 14 residues long. The V and J ends lost 1 base and 1 base respectively, with 10 bases between them.

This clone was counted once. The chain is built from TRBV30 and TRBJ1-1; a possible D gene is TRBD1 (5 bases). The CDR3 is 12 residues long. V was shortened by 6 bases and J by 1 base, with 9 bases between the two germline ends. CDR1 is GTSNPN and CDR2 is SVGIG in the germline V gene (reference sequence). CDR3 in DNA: TGTGCCTGTTCACAGGAGAACACTGAAGCTTTCTTT. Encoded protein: CACSQENTEAFF. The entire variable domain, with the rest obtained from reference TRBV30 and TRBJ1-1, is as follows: SQTIHQWPATLVQPVGSPLSLECTVEGTSNPNLYWYRQAAGRGLQLLFYSVGIGQISSEVPQNLSASRPQDRQFILSSKKLLLSDSGFYLCACSQENTEAFFGQGTRLTVV.

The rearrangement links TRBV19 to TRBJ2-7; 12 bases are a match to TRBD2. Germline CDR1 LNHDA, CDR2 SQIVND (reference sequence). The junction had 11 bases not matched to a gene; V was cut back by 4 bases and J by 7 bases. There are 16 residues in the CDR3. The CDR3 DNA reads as TGTGCCAGTAGTACCCTAGCGGGAGGGAGGCTTCGAGAGCAGTACTTC. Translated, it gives CASSTLAGGRLREQYF.

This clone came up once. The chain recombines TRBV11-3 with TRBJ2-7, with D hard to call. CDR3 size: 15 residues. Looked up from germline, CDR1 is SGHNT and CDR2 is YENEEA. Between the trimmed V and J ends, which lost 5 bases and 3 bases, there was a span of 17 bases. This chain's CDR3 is CASSAIDTLLYEQYF. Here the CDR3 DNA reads TGTGCCAGCAGCGCCATCGACACACTCCTCTACGAGCAGTACTTC.

The CDR3 coding sequence is TGCGCCAGCAGCCAAACGACCGAACGGGACTACCAGGTGGAGCAGTACTTC. Protein sequence: CASSQTTERDYQVEQYF. The gene calls are TRBV4-1 and TRBJ2-7; TRBD2 matches at 7 bases. Trimming cost V 2 bases and J 7 bases; bases outside gene matches: 17. CDR1 MGHRA and CDR2 YSYEKL come from the germline V gene. The CDR3 covers 17 residues.

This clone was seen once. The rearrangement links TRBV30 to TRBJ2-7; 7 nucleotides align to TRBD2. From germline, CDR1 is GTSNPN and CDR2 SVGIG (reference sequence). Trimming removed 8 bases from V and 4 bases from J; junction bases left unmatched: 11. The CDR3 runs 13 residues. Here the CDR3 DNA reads TGTGCCGGTGGGAGGGACTTCGGATACGAGCAGTACTTC. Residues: CAGGRDFGYEQYF.

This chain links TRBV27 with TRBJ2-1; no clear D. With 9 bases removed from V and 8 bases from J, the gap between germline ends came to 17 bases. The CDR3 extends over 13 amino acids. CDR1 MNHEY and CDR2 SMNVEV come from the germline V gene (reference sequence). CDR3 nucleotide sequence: TGTGCCAGTTCTTATGGAGCCCGGCATGAGCAGTTCTTC. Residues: CASSYGARHEQFF.

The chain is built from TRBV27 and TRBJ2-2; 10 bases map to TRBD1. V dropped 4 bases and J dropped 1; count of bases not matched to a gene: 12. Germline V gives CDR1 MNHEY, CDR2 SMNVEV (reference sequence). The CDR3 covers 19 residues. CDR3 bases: TGTGCCAGCAGTTCACACCATTACCGGGACAGGGGGAACACCGGGGAGCTGTTTTTT. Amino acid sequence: CASSSHHYRDRGNTGELFF.

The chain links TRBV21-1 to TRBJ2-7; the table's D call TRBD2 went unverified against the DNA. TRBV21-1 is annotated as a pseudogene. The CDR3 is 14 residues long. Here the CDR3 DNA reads TGTGCCAGCAGCAAAATGACTAGCGCCTACGAGCAGTACTTC. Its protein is CASSKMTSAYEQYF.

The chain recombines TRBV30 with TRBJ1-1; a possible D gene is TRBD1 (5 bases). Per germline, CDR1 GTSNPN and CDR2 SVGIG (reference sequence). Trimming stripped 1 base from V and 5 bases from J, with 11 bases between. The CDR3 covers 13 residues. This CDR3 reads CAWSEKGRTEAFF. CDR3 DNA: TGTGCCTGGAGTGAAAAGGGGCGGACTGAAGCTTTCTTT.

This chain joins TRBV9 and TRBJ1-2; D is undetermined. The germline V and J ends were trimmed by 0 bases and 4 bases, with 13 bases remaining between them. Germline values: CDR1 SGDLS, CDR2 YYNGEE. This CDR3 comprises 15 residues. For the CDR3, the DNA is TGTGCCAGCAGCGTAGACTTGCACCTCCGCTATGGCTACACCTTC. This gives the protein CASSVDLHLRYGYTF.

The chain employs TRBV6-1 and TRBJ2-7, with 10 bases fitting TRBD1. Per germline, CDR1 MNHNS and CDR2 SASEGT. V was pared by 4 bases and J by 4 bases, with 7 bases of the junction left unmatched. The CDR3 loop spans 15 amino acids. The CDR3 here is CASSAGQGFSYEQYF. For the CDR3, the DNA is TGTGCCAGCAGTGCGGGACAGGGGTTCAGTTACGAGCAGTACTTC.

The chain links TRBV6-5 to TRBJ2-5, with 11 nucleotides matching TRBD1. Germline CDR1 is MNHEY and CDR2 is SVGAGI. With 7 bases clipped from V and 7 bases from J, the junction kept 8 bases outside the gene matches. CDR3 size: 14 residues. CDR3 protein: CASTRTGGSGTQYF. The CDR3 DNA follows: TGTGCCAGCACTCGGACAGGGGGCTCGGGGACCCAGTACTTC.